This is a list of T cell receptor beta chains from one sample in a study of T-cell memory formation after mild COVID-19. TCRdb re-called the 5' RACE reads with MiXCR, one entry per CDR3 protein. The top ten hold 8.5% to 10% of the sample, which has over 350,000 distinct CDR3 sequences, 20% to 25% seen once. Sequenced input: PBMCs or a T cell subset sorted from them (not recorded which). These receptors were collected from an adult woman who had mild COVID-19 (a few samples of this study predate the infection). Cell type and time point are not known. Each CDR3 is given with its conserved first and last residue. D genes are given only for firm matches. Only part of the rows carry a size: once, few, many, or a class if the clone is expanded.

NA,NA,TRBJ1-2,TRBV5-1,TGCGCCAGCAGCTTGGGGGCGGCCGGCGGCTACACCTTC,CASSLGAAGGYTF
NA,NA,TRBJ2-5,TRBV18,TGTGCCAGCTTCGGGACTCACTTTCTCGAAGAGACCCAGTACTTC,CASFGTHFLEETQYF
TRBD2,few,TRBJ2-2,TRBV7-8,TGTGCCAGCACCCCTAGAGCGGGGGGCGCCGGGGAGCTGTTTTTT,CASTPRAGGAGELFF
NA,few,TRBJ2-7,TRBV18,TGTGCCAGCTCACCTTCCAGAGGGCTCATCTACGAGCAGTACTTC,CASSPSRGLIYEQYF
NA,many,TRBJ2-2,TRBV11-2,TGTGCCAGCAGCTTAGTCACCGCGAACACCGGGGAGCTGTTTTTT,CASSLVTANTGELFF
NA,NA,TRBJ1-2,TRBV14,TGTGCCAGCAGCCAAGAAGCGGCAGGGTATGGCTACACCTTC,CASSQEAAGYGYTF
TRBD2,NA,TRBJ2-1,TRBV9,TGTGCCAGCAGCAAAAGCGGGACTAGCGGGAGGGCCAGGTCCTACAATGAGCAGTTCTTC,CASSKSGTSGRARSYNEQFF
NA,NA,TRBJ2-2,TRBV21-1,TGTGCCAGCAGCAAAGCGTGGGTAGGAGGGATGGACGGGGAGCTGTTTTTT,CASSKAWVGGMDGELFF
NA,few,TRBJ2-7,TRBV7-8,TGTGCCAGCGGGAGGGGGCGAAGTGAGCAGTACTTC,CASGRGRSEQYF
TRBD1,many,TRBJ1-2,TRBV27,TGTGCCAGCAGTTTTGCCAGGGGGTACAACTATGGCTACACCTTC,CASSFARGYNYGYTF
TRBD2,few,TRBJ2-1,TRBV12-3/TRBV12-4,TGTGCCAGCAGTTTCAGTCCAGCGGGGGGCCCCGGCAATGAGCAGTTCTTC,CASSFSPAGGPGNEQFF
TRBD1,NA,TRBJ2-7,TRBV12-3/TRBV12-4,TGTGCCAGCAGCCAGTCGACAGGGGGCAAGAACTTC,CASSQSTGGKNF
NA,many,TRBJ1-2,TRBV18,TGTGCCAGCTCACACCCAGGGCGGGACTATGGCTACACCTTC,CASSHPGRDYGYTF
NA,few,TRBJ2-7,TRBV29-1,TGCAGCGTTGCCACCACGGGGTACGAGCAGTACTTC,CSVATTGYEQYF
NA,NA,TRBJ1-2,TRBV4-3,TGCGCCAGCAGCCAAGCGCCCAGGGAAGGAGGCTATGGCTACACCTTC,CASSQAPREGGYGYTF
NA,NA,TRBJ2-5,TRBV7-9,TGTGCCAGCAGCCCATGGGAAGAGACCCAGTACTTC,CASSPWEETQYF
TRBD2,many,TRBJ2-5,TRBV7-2,TGTGCCAGCAGCTTGCTAGCGGAGTACCAAGAGACCCAGTACTTC,CASSLLAEYQETQYF
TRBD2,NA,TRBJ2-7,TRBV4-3,TGCGCCAGCAGCCAAGATCGGCCTAGCGGCTACGAGCAGTACTTC,CASSQDRPSGYEQYF
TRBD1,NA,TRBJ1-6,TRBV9,TGTGCCAGAACGATCGCCGCTTGGGACAGGTCCCATTCACCCCTCCACTTT,CARTIAAWDRSHSPLHF
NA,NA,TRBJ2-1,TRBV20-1,TGCAGTGCTAGGGTTGGGGCGCTATACAATGAGCAGTTCTTC,CSARVGALYNEQFF
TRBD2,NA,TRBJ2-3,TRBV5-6,TGTGCCAGCAGCTTTAGCGGGAGGGGGGATACGCAGTATTTT,CASSFSGRGDTQYF
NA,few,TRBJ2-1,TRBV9,TGTGCCAGCAGCGTTTCAGGAGGAGGCAATGAGCAGTTCTTC,CASSVSGGGNEQFF
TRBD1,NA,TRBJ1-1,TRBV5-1,TGCGCCAGCAGCAAAGGACAGGTTAACACTGAAGCTTTCTTT,CASSKGQVNTEAFF
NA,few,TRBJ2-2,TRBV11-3,TGTGCCAGCAGCTTAGATTTGTTGGGACGGGTGAACACCGGGGAGCTGTTTTTT,CASSLDLLGRVNTGELFF
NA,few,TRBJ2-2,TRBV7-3,TGTGCCAGCAGCCCGAGGGGACCAACTACCGGGGAGCTGTTTTTT,CASSPRGPTTGELFF